The present T cell receptor beta chain was sequenced within a study of cytomegalovirus exposure and HLA in healthy donors. Whole-study results and caveats: Some TCR beta chains (roughly 150 of them) were listed as cytomegalovirus-associated.

The PCR made use of 60 Vbeta and 13 Jbeta primers. The protocol was immunoSEQ multiplex PCR, while the TCRdb copy is restricted to in-frame clones and leaves out a portion. The table has over 50,000 clones, around 85% seen once. The table lists this clone with a few counts. What it recognizes is unknown. V trimming: 4 bases; J trimming: 8 bases; junction bases outside the gene matches: 19. Germline V gene data show CDR1 as SEHNR and CDR2 as FQNEAQ (reference sequence). This CDR3 region has 17 residues. Sequencing was carried out using PBMCs. This TCR was sampled from a middle-aged man in good health and CMV-seronegative. This chain connects TRBV7-9 to TRBJ1-2; 7 bases fit TRBD1. CDR3 bases: TGTGCCAGCAGCTACCCTAAAGGGGGCGAGGATCTAAGAGGCTACACCTTC. This gives the protein CASSYPKGGEDLRGYTF.